This TCR beta chain was observed in a study of blood T cell repertoires in COVID-19. Study-wide context: T cells, B-cell-depleted T cells, or PBMCs provided the cDNA or gDNA that served as material.

Recruits, aged roughly 18 to 90 years, lived in approximately 26 US areas. Each participant's cohort was designated according to participant-reported clinical history. Here immunoSEQ multiplex PCR was the method, and the copy in TCRdb shows in-frame clones only, minus some. The data contain a few hundred thousand clones, about 86% of them seen just once; the ten biggest clones take up roughly 3.1%. Germline V CDR1 and CDR2: SGHVS, FQNEAQ. V lost 5 bases to trimming and J lost 4 bases, with 15 bases between them. The CDR3 is made up of 14 amino acids. Sample: PBMCs or T cells enriched from blood (not recorded which). The chain recombines TRBV7-8 with TRBJ2-7, with a weak D call TRBD1 (6 bases). The sequence was collected from a man between 50 and 59 years old who had recovered from COVID-19. The CDR3 bases are TGTGCCAGCAGCCCCGGACAGTCGATTTACGAGCAGTACTTC. Translated, it gives CASSPGQSIYEQYF.